This T cell receptor (beta chain) was documented in a study of shared clonotypes between healthy human individuals. Study-level background: For every donor, three CD4 naive, three CD4 memory, two CD8 naive and one CD8 memory plates were used.

The study ran the assay at deep level. The assay was immunoSEQ multiplex PCR, and TCRdb's table has in-frame clones only and misses some. Among about 1 million clones, 65% to 80% were seen once, and the ten largest hold approximately 1.5%. Details on this clone: Its antigen is not identified. Other DNA sequences from this sample encode an identical CDR3 as well.

The germline V gene has CDR1 DFQATT and CDR2 SNEGSKA (reference sequence). The ends were cut back, 5 bases at V and 4 bases at J, with 8 bases in the middle. This CDR3 comprises 11 residues. Study outcomes and limitations: For naive CD4 cells, 4.5% to 6.5% of clonotypes were shared across a handful of donors. Apart from blood, nothing was sampled; tissue repertoires likely differ.

V gene TRBV20-1 combines with J gene TRBJ2-5; tentative D call: TRBD2 (5 bases). The sequence was collected from a man in his late teens or twenties in good health. What was sequenced was memory CD4+ T cells sorted from blood. Subset meaning: CD45RA-negative fraction. CDR3 amino acids: CSAVRGETQYF. CDR3 nucleotide sequence: TGCAGTGCTGTCCGGGGAGAGACCCAGTACTTC.